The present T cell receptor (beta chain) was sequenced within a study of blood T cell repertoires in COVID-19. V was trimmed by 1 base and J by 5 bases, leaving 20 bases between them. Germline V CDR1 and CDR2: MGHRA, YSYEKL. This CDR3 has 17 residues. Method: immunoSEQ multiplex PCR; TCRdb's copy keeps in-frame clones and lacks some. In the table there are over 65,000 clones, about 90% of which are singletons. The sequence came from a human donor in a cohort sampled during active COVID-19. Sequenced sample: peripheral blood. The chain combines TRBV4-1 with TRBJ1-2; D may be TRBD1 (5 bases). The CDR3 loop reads CASSQAPWVSQGYGYTF. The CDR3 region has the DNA TGCGCCAGCAGCCAAGCCCCGTGGGTTTCGCAGGGTTATGGCTACACCTTC.